This entry is about one TCR beta chain. This clonotype came up many times. This receptor's antigen is unknown. There are no base qualities to consult, and no much larger clone falls within one base. Between the V and J ends, shortened by 5 bases and 3 bases respectively, the junction contains 7 bases. CDR1 and CDR2, looked up from the germline V gene, are SGHRS and YFSETQ. Reading from cysteine to phenylalanine, the CDR3 counts 12 amino acids. Kept here is only the CDR3 DNA, which spans 36 bases and is read in frame from base 1. This sample is part of a study of T cells after yellow fever vaccination (dated by TCRdb to between 2017 and 2020). Context from the whole study: Libraries from fractions with low cell numbers were prepared with the SMART-Seq v4 Ultra Low Input RNA kit. To track T-cell clones before and after primary and booster YFV17D yellow fever vaccination, bulk TCR alpha and beta repertoires were sequenced longitudinally. Two healthy male donors, one aged 18 to 29 and one aged 30 to 40 years, were included in the cohort. Blood samples were taken at several timepoints before and after primary and secondary immunization, and bulk PBMC replicates and cell subsets were isolated. General study outcomes and caveats: The secondary T-cell response was found to be weaker but faster than the primary response, with a peak reached on day 5 rather than on day 15. A small fraction of clonotypes showed up in both the CD4 and CD8 compartments, probably as a result of convergent recombination. Only two donors were included in the study, so the extent to which the findings can be generalized is limited. FACS-sorted repertoires could contain abundant contaminating clonotypes from the bulk population, so computational filtering was required. Most clones expanded after primary vaccination were re-detected after the booster (approximately 96% of CD4 and approximately 88% of CD8), suggesting broad memory maintenance.

TCR cDNA was synthesized by 5'RACE template switching, through which a universal primer site and unique molecular identifiers were introduced. Priming for cDNA synthesis came from both the TCR alpha and TCR beta constant segments. Libraries were amplified in two PCR steps, with sample barcodes and sequencing adapters added in the second step. Libraries were sequenced on Illumina HiSeq 2500 (2x100 bp) or NovaSeq (2x150 bp). On the study's bioinformatics: Reads were demultiplexed and collapsed into UMI consensus sequences with MIGEC, and V(D)J alignment was performed with MiXCR. Vaccine-responding clonotypes were identified with edgeR using replicate PBMC samples, with FDR below 0.01 and a log2 fold change above 5 up to day 15 being required. Bulk clonotypes were assigned CD4 or CD8 identity according to which sequenced CD4 or CD8 repertoire held them at higher abundance. In-frame beta chains were kept once TCRdb had trimmed the public reads at Q25 with fastp and called clones with MiXCR. Duplicate CDR3 protein sequences are folded into a single record with the most common DNA and genes. For this entry, the V and J calls and clone size follow TCRdb and not the study's own pipeline. For this sample there are about 130,000 distinct CDR3 sequences; more than 6.5% appear just once. The ten biggest clones cover approximately 0.59% of the sample.

This sample's treatment or condition label indicates: live attenuated yellow fever vaccine strain. PBMCs were isolated from peripheral blood using a standard Ficoll-Paque protocol. Dynabeads CD4 and CD8 positive selection kits were used to isolate CD4 and CD8 T-cell fractions. RNA was extracted with TriZol from bulk PBMCs, CD4 and CD8 fractions, and dextramer-positive and dextramer-negative fractions. This sequence uses TRBV5-1 and TRBJ2-3; too little of a D gene remains to name it. The source was CD4+ T cells sorted from PBMCs, collected 10 days after the yellow fever booster vaccination. The receptor was isolated from a man aged 30 to 39 who received the YFV17D yellow fever vaccine. The DNA sequence is given as TGCGCCAGCAGTTCCACTACAGATACGCAGTATTTT. It is translated as CASSSTTDTQYF.